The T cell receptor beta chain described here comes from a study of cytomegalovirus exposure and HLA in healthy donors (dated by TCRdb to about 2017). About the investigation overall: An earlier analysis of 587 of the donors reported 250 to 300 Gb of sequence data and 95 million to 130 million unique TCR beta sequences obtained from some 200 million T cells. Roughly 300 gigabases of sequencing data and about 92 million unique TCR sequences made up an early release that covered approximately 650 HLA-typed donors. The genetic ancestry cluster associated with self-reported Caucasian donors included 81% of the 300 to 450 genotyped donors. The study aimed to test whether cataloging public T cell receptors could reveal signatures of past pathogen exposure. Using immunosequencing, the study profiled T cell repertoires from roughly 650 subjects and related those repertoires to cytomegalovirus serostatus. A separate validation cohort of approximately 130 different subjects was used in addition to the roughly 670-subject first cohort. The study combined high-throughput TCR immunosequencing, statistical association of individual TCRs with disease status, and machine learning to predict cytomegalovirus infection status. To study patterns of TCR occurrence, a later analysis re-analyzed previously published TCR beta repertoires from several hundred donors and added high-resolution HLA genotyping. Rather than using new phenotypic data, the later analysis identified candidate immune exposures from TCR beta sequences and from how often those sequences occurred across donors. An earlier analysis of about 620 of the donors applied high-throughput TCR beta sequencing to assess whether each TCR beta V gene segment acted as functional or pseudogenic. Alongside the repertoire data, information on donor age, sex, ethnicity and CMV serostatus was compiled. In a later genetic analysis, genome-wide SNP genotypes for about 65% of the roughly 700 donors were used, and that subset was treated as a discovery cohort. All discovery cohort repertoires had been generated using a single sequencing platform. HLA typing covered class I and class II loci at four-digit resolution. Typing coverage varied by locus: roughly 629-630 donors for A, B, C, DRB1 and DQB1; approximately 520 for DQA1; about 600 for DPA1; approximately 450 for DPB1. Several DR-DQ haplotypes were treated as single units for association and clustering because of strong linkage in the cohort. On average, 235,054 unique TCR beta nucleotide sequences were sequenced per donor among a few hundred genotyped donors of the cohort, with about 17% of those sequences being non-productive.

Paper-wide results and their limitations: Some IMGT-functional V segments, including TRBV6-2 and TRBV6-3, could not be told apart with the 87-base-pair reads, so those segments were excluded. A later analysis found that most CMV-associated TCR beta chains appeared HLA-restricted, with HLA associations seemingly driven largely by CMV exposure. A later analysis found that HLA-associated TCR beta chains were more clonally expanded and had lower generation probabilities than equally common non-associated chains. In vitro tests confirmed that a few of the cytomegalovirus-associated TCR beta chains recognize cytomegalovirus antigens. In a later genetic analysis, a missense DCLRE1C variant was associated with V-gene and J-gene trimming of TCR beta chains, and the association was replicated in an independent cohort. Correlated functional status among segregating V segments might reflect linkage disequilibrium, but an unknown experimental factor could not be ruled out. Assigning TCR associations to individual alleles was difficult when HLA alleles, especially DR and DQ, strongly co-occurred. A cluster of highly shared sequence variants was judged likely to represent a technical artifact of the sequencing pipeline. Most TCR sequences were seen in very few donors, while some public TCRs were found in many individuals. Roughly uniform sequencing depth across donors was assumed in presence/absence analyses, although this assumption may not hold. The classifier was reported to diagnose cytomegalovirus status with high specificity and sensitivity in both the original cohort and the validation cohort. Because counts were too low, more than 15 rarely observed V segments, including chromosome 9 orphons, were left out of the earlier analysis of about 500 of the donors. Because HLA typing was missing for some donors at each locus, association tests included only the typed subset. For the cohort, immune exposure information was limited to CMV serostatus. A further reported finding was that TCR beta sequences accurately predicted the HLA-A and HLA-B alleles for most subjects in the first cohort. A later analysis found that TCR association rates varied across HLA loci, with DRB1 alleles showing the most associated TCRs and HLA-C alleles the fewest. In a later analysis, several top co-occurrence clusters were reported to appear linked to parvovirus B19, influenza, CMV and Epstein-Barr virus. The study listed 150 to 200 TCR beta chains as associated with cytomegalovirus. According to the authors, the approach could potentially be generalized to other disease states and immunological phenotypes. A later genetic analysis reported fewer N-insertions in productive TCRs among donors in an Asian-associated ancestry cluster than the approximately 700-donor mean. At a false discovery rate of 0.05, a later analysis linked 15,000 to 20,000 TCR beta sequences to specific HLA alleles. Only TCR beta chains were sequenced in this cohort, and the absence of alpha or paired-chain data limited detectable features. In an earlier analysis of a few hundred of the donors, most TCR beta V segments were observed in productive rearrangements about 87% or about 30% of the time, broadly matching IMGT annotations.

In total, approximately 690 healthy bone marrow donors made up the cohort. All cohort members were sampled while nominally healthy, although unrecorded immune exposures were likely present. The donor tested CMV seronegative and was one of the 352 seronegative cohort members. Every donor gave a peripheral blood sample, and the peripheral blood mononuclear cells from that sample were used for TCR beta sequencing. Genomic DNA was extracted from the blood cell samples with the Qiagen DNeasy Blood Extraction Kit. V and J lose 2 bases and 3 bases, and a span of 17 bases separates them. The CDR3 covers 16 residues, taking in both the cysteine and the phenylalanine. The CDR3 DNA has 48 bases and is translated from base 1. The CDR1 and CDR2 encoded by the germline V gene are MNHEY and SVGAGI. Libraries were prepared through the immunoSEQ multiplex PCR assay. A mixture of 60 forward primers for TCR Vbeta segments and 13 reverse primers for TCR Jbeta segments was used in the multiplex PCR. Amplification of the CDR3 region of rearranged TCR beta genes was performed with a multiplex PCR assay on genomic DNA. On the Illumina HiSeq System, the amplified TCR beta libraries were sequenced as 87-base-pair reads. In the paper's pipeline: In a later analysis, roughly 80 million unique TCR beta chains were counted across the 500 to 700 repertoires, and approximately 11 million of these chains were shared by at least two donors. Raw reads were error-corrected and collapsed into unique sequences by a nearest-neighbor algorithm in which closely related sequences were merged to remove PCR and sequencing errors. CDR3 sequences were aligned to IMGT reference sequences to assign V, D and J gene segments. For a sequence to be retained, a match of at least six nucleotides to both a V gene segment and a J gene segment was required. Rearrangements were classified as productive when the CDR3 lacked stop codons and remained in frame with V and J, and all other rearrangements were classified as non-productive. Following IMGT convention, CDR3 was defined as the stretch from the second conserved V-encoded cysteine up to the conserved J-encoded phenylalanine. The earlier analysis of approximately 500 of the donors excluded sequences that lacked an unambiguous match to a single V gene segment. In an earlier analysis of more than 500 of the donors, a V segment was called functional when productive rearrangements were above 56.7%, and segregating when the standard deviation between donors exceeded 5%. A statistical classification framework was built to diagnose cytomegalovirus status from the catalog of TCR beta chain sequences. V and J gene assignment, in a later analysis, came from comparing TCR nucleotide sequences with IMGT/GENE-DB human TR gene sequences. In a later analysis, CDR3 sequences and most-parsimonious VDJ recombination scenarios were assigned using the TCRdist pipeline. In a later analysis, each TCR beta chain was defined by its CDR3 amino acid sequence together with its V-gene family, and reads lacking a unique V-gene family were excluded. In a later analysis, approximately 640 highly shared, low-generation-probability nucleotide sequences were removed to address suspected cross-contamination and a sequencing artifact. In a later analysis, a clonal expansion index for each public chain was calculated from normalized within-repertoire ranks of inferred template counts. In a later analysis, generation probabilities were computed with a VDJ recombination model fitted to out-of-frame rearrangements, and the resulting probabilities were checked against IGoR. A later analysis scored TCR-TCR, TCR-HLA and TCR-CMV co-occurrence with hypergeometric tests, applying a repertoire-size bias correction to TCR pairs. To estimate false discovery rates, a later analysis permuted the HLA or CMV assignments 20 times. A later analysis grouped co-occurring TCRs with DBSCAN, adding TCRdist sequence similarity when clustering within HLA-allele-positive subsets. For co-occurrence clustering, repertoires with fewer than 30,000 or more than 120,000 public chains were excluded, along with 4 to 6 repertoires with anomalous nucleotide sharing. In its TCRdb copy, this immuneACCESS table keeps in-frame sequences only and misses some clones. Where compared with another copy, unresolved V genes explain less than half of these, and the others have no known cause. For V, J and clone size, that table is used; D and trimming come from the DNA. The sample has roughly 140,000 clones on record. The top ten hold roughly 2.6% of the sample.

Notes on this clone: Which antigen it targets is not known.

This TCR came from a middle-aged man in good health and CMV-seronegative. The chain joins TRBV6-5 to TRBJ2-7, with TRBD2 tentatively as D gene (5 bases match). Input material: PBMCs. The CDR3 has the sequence CASSYAPLPGLYEQYF. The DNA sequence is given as TGTGCCAGCAGTTACGCGCCCCTACCCGGACTCTACGAGCAGTACTTC.